Shown below are 8 T cell receptor beta chains from a single sample sequenced in a study of molecular identifiers for immune sequencing clone quantification. MiXCR, applied by TCRdb to the PCR reads, yields one record per CDR3 protein. The sample carries some 96,000 distinct CDR3 sequences, approximately 24% recorded once. Sequenced input: naive CD8+ T cells from blood, with Jurkat cell RNA spiked in. Noted subset: FACS-sorted CD8+CD4-CCR7+CD45RA+ naive T cells. Receptor source: a human donor in good health. Some libraries in this study had Jurkat cell RNA spiked in.

This clonotype was detected ten times or more. The J gene is TRBJ1-1, the V gene TRBV29-1; D ambiguous. Trimming cost V 4 bases and J 0 bases, with 9 bases left between them. Germline V CDR1 and CDR2: SQVTM, ANQGSEA. CDR3 length: 13 amino acids. The CDR3 DNA follows: TGCAGCGTTGGAGACATCCTGAACACTGAAGCTTTCTTT. Its protein product is CSVGDILNTEAFF.

A note on this clonotype: This may be a read error, as it is one base from a much larger clone. The rearrangement joins TRBV4-1 to TRBJ2-7; no clear D gene. This CDR3 spans 13 amino acids. CDR1 MGHRA and CDR2 YSYEKL come from the germline V gene. Between the trimmed V and J ends, which lost 3 bases and 3 bases, there was a span of 9 bases. CDR3 DNA sequence: TGCGCCAGCAGCCATTCAGGATTCTACGAGCAGTACTTC. It is translated as CASSHSGFYEQYF.

The sample holds many counts of this clonotype. The chain joins TRBV14 to TRBJ2-7, with 9 positions matching TRBD2. The CDR3 totals 16 residues. V trimming: 2 bases; J trimming: 4 bases; junction bases outside the gene matches: 9. The germline CDR1 and CDR2 sequences are SGHDN and FVKESK. The chain's CDR3 is CASSQIPGGRGYEQYF. The CDR3 bases are TGTGCCAGCAGCCAAATCCCGGGCGGGAGGGGATACGAGCAGTACTTC. The entire variable domain, with the rest obtained from reference TRBV14 and TRBJ2-7, is as follows: EAGVTQFPSHSVIEKGQTVTLRCDPISGHDNLYWYRRVMGKEIKFLLHFVKESKQDESGMPNNRFLAERTGGTYSTLKVQPAELEDSGVYFCASSQIPGGRGYEQYFGPGTRLTVT.

Ten or more counts support this clonotype. The chain joins TRBV12-5 to TRBJ2-3; tentative D call: TRBD2 (6 bases). V gave up 6 bases and J gave up 3 bases, with 22 bases separating them. The CDR3 runs 17 residues. Germline CDR1 reads LGHNT; CDR2 reads FRNRAP. The CDR3 bases are TGTGCTAGTGGGGGGGGTCCCACCCCCGGGATGACAGATACGCAGTATTTT. Translated: CASGGGPTPGMTDTQYF.

In its sample, this clonotype was seen many times. V is TRBV30 and J is TRBJ1-1; maybe TRBD1 (6 bases). CDR3 length: 17 amino acids. Trimming pared 1 base from V and 4 bases from J, leaving 22 bases between. The V gene's germline CDR1 is GTSNPN and CDR2 SVGIG (reference sequence). CDR3 protein: CAWSDAEFGGWGTEAFF. The CDR3 nucleotides read TGTGCCTGGAGTGATGCTGAGTTTGGGGGCTGGGGCACTGAAGCTTTCTTT.

This clonotype has only a few counts. This sequence joins TRBV7-8 and TRBJ2-7, with a possible D match to TRBD2 (5 bases). Trimming stripped 5 bases from V and 0 bases from J, with 11 bases between. This CDR3 is built from 14 residues. The germline V gene encodes CDR1 SGHVS and CDR2 FQNEAQ. The CDR3 protein is CASSHLASSYEQYF. The DNA of the CDR3 is TGTGCCAGCAGCCACCTAGCCTCCTCCTACGAGCAGTACTTC.

J is TRBJ2-7 and V is TRBV20-1, with TRBD2 matching 7 bases. The CDR3 consists of 18 residues. Germline CDR1 and CDR2: DFQATT and SNEGSKA (reference sequence). With V trimmed by 1 base and J by 2 bases, 17 bases remained unmatched. The CDR3 loop is CSARALGQTGTNPYEQYF. As DNA, the CDR3 is TGCAGTGCTAGAGCCCTGGGCCAGACCGGGACTAACCCCTACGAGCAGTACTTC.

Regarding this clonotype: This could be a read error, since a much larger clone is one nucleotide away. The chain links TRBV24-1 to TRBJ2-2; TRBD2 is a possible D gene (5 bases). CDR3 size: 11 residues. Germline V gene lookup returns CDR1 KGHDR and CDR2 SFDVKD. For the CDR3, the DNA is TGTGCCACCAGTGTCTCCGGGGAGCTGTTATTT. Its translation: CATSVSGELLF.